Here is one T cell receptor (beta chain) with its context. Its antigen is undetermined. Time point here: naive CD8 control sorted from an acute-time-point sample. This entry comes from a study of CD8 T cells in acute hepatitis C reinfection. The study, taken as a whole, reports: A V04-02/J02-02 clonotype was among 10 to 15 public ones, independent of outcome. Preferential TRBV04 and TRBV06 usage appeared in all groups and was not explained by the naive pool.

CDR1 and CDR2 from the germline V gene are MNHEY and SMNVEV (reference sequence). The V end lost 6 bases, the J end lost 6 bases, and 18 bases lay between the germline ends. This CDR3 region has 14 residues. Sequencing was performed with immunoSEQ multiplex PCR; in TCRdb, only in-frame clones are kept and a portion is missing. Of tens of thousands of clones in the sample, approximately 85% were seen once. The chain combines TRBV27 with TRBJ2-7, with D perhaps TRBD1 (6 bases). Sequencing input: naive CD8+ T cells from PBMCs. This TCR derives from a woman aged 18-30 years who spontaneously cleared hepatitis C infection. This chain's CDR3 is CASSFGTGKGEQYF. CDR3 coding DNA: TGTGCCAGCAGCTTTGGTACAGGGAAGGGCGAGCAGTACTTC.